This T cell receptor beta chain was obtained from a study of regulatory T cells in long-lasting Graves disease. Study overall: Persistent Graves' disease required over 5 years of antithyroid drugs and positive TSH receptor antibodies.

The TCR beta library used iRepertoire HTBI primers with Arm-PCR amplification of CDR3. TCRdb processed the multiplex PCR reads anew with MiXCR; each CDR3 protein has one entry. Among roughly 450,000 distinct CDR3 sequences, 23% were seen once, and the ten largest hold approximately 26%. This clonotype was seen many times. The antigen remains undetermined. Time point in this sample: persistent/refractory GD, antithyroid drugs over 5 years with positive TRAb. There was RNA extracted from PBMCs, and the TCR library was made from it. Germline values: CDR1 DFQATT, CDR2 SNEGSKA (reference sequence). V was pared by 5 bases and J by 4 bases, with 5 bases of the junction left unmatched. This CDR3 has 12 residues. General study results and limits: Persistent disease preferred TRBV28, TRBJ1-2 and TRBJ2-5.

The sequenced sample was peripheral blood mononuclear cells (PBMCs), obtained when the disease was refractory, from a patient treated with antithyroid drugs. This TCR was sampled from a female donor with Graves disease. The chain is built from TRBV20-1 and TRBJ2-7, with 7 bases lining up with TRBD2. DNA of the CDR3: TGCAGTGCTCTAGCGGACGGGTACGAGCAGTACTTC. This translates into CSALADGYEQYF.